These T cell receptor beta chains were read from a single sample in a study of neurological immune-mediated disorders. TCRdb re-called the 5' RACE reads with MiXCR, one entry per CDR3 protein. This sample has approximately 90,000 distinct CDR3 sequences, with 3.5% to 4% found just once. The sample was PBMCs. The receptors come from a young woman with multiple sclerosis. CDR3s include the opening cysteine and the closing phenylalanine or tryptophan. D genes are given only for firm matches. Some rows mark clone size as missing; the rest say once, few, many or name a class of expanded clone.

>TRBJ1-5|many|TRBV5-1|TRBD1
CASDRGNQPQHF
TGCGCCAGCGACAGGGGCAATCAGCCCCAGCATTTT
>TRBJ2-7|many|TRBV20-1|-
CSARVASEPYEQYF
TGCAGTGCTAGAGTGGCTAGCGAACCCTACGAGCAGTACTTC
>TRBJ2-5|many|TRBV21-1|-
CASSTKKVEGARETQYF
TGTGCCAGCAGCACAAAAAAAGTGGAGGGGGCGAGGGAGACCCAGTACTTC
>TRBJ2-3|many|TRBV20-1|-
CSARRDPSTDTQYF
TGCAGTGCTAGACGGGACCCCTCCACAGATACGCAGTATTTT
>TRBJ2-7|many|TRBV10-3|-
CATASYEQYF
TGTGCCACCGCCTCCTACGAGCAGTACTTC
>TRBJ2-1|many|TRBV10-1|TRBD2
CASSPNRLAGGNEQFF
TGCGCCAGCAGCCCCAATAGACTAGCGGGGGGTAATGAGCAGTTCTTC
>TRBJ2-3|many|TRBV20-1|-
CSARDGTGWDTQYF
TGCAGTGCTAGAGATGGAACGGGATGGGATACGCAGTATTTT
>TRBJ2-1|many|TRBV7-2|TRBD1
CASSLVQGPGEQFF
TGTGCCAGCAGCTTAGTACAGGGGCCGGGTGAGCAGTTCTTC
>TRBJ2-7|many|TRBV21-1|-
CASSKVRTRSEEQYF
TGTGCCAGCAGCAAAGTTAGAACCCGTAGTGAAGAGCAGTACTTC
>TRBJ2-2|few|TRBV7-2|-
CASSYQLSGELFF
TGTGCCAGCAGCTATCAACTTTCCGGGGAGCTGTTTTTT
>TRBJ2-1|few|TRBV10-2|TRBD1
CASSADRGSYNEQFF
TGCGCCAGCAGTGCGGACAGGGGCTCCTACAATGAGCAGTTCTTC
>TRBJ2-3|many|TRBV3-1|TRBD2
CASSQDGQEPGLASHTQYF
TGTGCCAGCAGCCAAGACGGACAGGAACCGGGACTAGCTTCCCATACGCAGTATTTT
>TRBJ2-1|few|TRBV5-6|-
CAIPPGYEQFF
TGTGCCATCCCCCCTGGGTATGAGCAGTTCTTC
>TRBJ1-2|many|TRBV3-1|-
CASSHGEGVGGYTF
TGTGCCAGCAGCCACGGCGAGGGGGTTGGTGGCTACACCTTC
>TRBJ2-6|many|TRBV27|-
CASSGGGAGANVLTF
TGTGCCAGCAGCGGAGGGGGCGCCGGGGCCAACGTCCTGACTTTC
>TRBJ2-3|many|TRBV7-2|-
CASSSEARSDTQYF
TGTGCCAGCAGCTCCGAGGCCCGCTCAGATACGCAGTATTTT
>TRBJ2-2|many|TRBV29-1|TRBD1
CSAVEGTGDTGELFF
TGCAGCGCCGTCGAGGGGACAGGGGACACCGGGGAGCTGTTTTTT
>TRBJ2-3|many|TRBV5-1|-
CASSFSWGEDTQYF
TGCGCCAGCAGCTTCTCTTGGGGGGAAGATACGCAGTATTTT
>TRBJ2-4|many|TRBV5-1|-
CASSLGGGNIQYF
TGCGCCAGCAGCTTGGGGGGAGGAAACATTCAGTACTTC
>TRBJ2-5|many|TRBV9|TRBD2
CASSVGSGTSGRMQETQYF
TGTGCCAGCAGCGTAGGTTCTGGGACTAGCGGGAGGATGCAAGAGACCCAGTACTTC
>TRBJ2-5|many|TRBV5-1|TRBD2
CASSLGTSGSWETQYF
TGCGCCAGCAGCTTGGGGACTAGCGGGAGTTGGGAGACCCAGTACTTC
>TRBJ2-3|many|TRBV7-8|TRBD2
CASSPREAGVSDTQYF
TGTGCCAGCAGCCCCCGGGAGGCGGGGGTGTCAGATACGCAGTATTTT
>TRBJ1-1|many|TRBV5-1|-
CASSLGGDKGEAFF
TGCGCCAGCAGCTTGGGTGGGGATAAGGGTGAAGCTTTCTTT
>TRBJ2-7|few|TRBV6-6|-
CASSSQPYEQYF
TGTGCCAGCAGTTCCCAACCCTACGAGCAGTACTTC
>TRBJ2-1|many|TRBV7-9|-
CASSAQGTIYNEQFF
TGTGCCAGCAGCGCTCAGGGGACCATATACAATGAGCAGTTCTTC
>TRBJ2-5|many|TRBV7-8|-
CASSRDQETQYF
TGTGCCAGCAGCCGCGATCAAGAGACCCAGTACTTC
>TRBJ2-7|few|TRBV7-8|TRBD2
CASSPIGRGGSYEQYF
TGTGCCAGCTCGCCTATCGGGAGGGGAGGCTCCTACGAGCAGTACTTC
>TRBJ1-6|-|TRBV11-2|-
CASSLGLISPLHF
TGTGCCAGCAGCTTAGGTTTAATTTCACCCCTCCACTTT
>TRBJ2-3|many|TRBV5-1|TRBD2
CASSSGQGGRSDTQYF
TGCGCCAGCAGCTCCGGGCAAGGCGGGAGGTCAGATACGCAGTATTTT
>TRBJ2-7|many|TRBV12-3/TRBV12-4|-
CASSWAPSYEQYF
TGTGCCAGCAGTTGGGCTCCGTCCTACGAGCAGTACTTC
>TRBJ1-5|many|TRBV7-2|-
CASSSAFGRSQPQHF
TGTGCCAGCAGCTCGGCGTTCGGCCGGTCACAGCCCCAGCATTTT
>TRBJ2-1|many|TRBV5-1|TRBD2
CASSGSSGVDYNEQFF
TGCGCCAGCAGCGGGTCTAGCGGGGTCGACTACAATGAGCAGTTCTTC
>TRBJ2-2|many|TRBV6-6|TRBD2
CASSYSSPGLASPGELFF
TGTGCCAGCAGTTACTCGAGCCCGGGACTAGCTAGCCCCGGGGAGCTGTTTTTT
>TRBJ2-5|many|TRBV5-1|-
CASSLEETQYF
TGCGCCAGCAGCTTGGAAGAGACCCAGTACTTC
>TRBJ1-2|many|TRBV11-2|TRBD1
CASSLYAGTGVYGYTF
TGTGCCAGCAGCTTGTATGCCGGGACAGGGGTCTATGGCTACACCTTC
>TRBJ2-5|many|TRBV5-5|-
CASRRGVGQETQYF
TGTGCCAGCAGACGCGGGGTAGGCCAAGAGACCCAGTACTTC
>TRBJ2-1|many|TRBV24-1|TRBD2
CATSAGWGGLDGEQFF
TGTGCCACCAGTGCCGGTTGGGGGGGACTAGATGGTGAGCAGTTCTTC
>TRBJ1-4|many|TRBV3-1|TRBD1
CASSQDRTGGASNEKLFF
TGTGCCAGCAGCCAAGACCGGACAGGGGGCGCCTCTAATGAAAAACTGTTTTTT
>TRBJ1-2|many|TRBV5-1|-
CASSRDVYYGYTF
TGCGCCAGCAGTCGGGACGTATACTATGGCTACACCTTC
>TRBJ1-1|few|TRBV20-1|TRBD1
CSATTGQGFGPEAFF
TGCAGTGCCACTACCGGACAGGGATTCGGGCCTGAAGCTTTCTTT
>TRBJ2-3|many|TRBV27|-
CASSLEVGAGDTQYF
TGTGCCAGCAGTTTGGAGGTGGGGGCCGGAGATACGCAGTATTTT
>TRBJ1-1|many|TRBV7-2|TRBD1
CASNPGQAEAFF
TGTGCCAGCAACCCCGGACAGGCTGAAGCTTTCTTT
>TRBJ2-1|many|TRBV10-3|TRBD1
CAIMALDRGLYEQFF
TGTGCCATCATGGCGTTGGACAGGGGGCTCTATGAGCAGTTCTTC
>TRBJ1-2|many|TRBV7-9|-
CASSFAGLDYGYTF
TGTGCCAGCAGCTTCGCAGGGCTGGACTATGGCTACACCTTC
>TRBJ1-1|-|TRBV2|-
CASSYIYPGAAEAFF
TGTGCCAGCAGCTATATTTACCCGGGTGCGGCTGAAGCTTTCTTT
>TRBJ1-1|many|TRBV20-1|-
CSAREGGTEAFF
TGCAGTGCTAGAGAGGGGGGGACTGAAGCTTTCTTT
>TRBJ2-5|many|TRBV6-5|TRBD1
CATRTGGEETQYF
TGTGCCACACGGACAGGGGGCGAAGAGACCCAGTACTTC
>TRBJ1-1|many|TRBV29-1|-
CSVAPQGAGTEAFF
TGCAGCGTCGCCCCCCAGGGCGCAGGCACTGAAGCTTTCTTT
>TRBJ1-3|many|TRBV5-5|-
CASSSFVWGDSSGNTIYF
TGTGCCAGCAGCTCCTTTGTGTGGGGTGACAGTTCTGGAAACACCATATATTTT
>TRBJ2-7|many|TRBV12-3/TRBV12-4|TRBD2
CASRPSGRNYEQYF
TGTGCCAGCAGGCCTAGCGGGAGGAACTACGAGCAGTACTTC
>TRBJ1-6|many|TRBV6-5|-
CASSYNVIASPLHF
TGTGCCAGCAGTTACAATGTAATCGCATCACCCCTCCACTTT
>TRBJ1-2|many|TRBV12-3/TRBV12-4|-
CASRGDGFYGYTF
TGTGCCAGCAGGGGGGACGGTTTCTATGGCTACACCTTC
>TRBJ1-3|many|TRBV15|TRBD1
CATSRDRHRGGNTIYF
TGTGCCACCAGCAGAGATCGGCACAGGGGAGGAAACACCATATATTTT
>TRBJ2-5|-|TRBV20-1|-
CSARWTAQETQYF
TGCAGTGCTAGATGGACAGCTCAAGAGACCCAGTACTTC
>TRBJ2-7|many|TRBV2|TRBD1
CASSWDRGLGEQYF
TGTGCCAGCAGTTGGGACAGGGGCCTGGGGGAGCAGTACTTC